These 12 T cell receptor beta chains came from one sample sequenced in a study of technical replicates of blood from a few donors (dated by TCRdb to 2016 to 2017). Library prep was done by the immunoSEQ multiplex PCR assay. As stored in TCRdb, this immuneACCESS dataset retains in-frame rearrangements with V and J assigned. A fraction of the clones does not appear; measured against another copy, unresolved V genes explain less than half of the discrepancy, and the remainder lacks a known reason. For this sample the table gives around 76,000 clones, of which 98% were detected only once. The ten largest clonotypes hold 0.2% to 0.25% of the sample. The sample comprised T cells isolated from PBMCs. The receptors were sampled from a human donor in good health.

The chain recombines TRBV27 with TRBJ2-7, with TRBD2 as a possible D gene (5 bases). V shed 3 bases and J shed 2 bases, with 11 bases lying between them. In germline, CDR1 is MNHEY, CDR2 SMNVEV (reference sequence). The CDR3 consists of 14 residues. This chain's CDR3 is CASSFGLGAYEQYF. Here the CDR3 DNA reads TGTGCCAGCAGTTTCGGACTGGGTGCCTACGAGCAGTACTTC.

The chain joins TRBV5-1 to TRBJ2-1, with D maybe TRBD2 (6 bases). CDR1 and CDR2 from the germline V gene are SGHRS and YFSETQ. V lost 4 bases and J 0 bases, leaving 11 bases between the germline ends. The CDR3 spans 15 residues. The DNA for the CDR3 is TGCGCCAGCAGCCCCGGGAGTTTCTCCTACAATGAGCAGTTCTTC. Translating it yields CASSPGSFSYNEQFF.

The chain has TRBV6-5 and TRBJ2-7; D gene uncertain. The V gene's germline CDR1 is MNHEY and CDR2 SVGAGI. This CDR3 spans 15 amino acids. The germline V and J ends were trimmed by 4 bases and 1 base, with 14 bases remaining between them. CDR3 in DNA: TGTGCCAGCAGTTCCTTTGCTGGCGGTTCCTACGAGCAGTACTTC. Translated, it gives CASSSFAGGSYEQYF.

This clone was observed once. The V and J genes are TRBV2 and TRBJ1-1; TRBD1 is a possible D gene (5 bases). Germline-derived CDR1 and CDR2 are SNHLY and FYNNEI. Trimming pared 8 bases from V and 4 bases from J, leaving 11 bases between. The CDR3 spans 12 residues. The CDR3 protein is CASGWQGTEAFF. In DNA, the CDR3 is TGTGCCAGCGGGTGGCAGGGCACTGAAGCTTTCTTT.

CDR3 DNA sequence: TGTGCCAGCAGCTTGAACAGGGTTCCCGGGGAGCTGTTTTTT. It translates to CASSLNRVPGELFF. V is TRBV7-2 and J is TRBJ2-2; maybe TRBD1 (6 bases). V lost 3 bases to trimming and J lost 6 bases, with 11 bases between them. Germline CDR1 is SGHTA and CDR2 is FQGNSA. The CDR3 loop spans 14 amino acids. Combining the CDR3 with reference TRBV7-2 and TRBJ2-2 gives the whole variable domain GAGVSQSPSNKVTEKGKDVELRCDPISGHTALYWYRQSLGQGLEFLIYFQGNSAPDKSGLPSDRFSAERTGGSVSTLTIQRTQQEDSAVYLCASSLNRVPGELFFGEGSRLTVL.

The chain carries TRBV27 and TRBJ2-5; possible D gene TRBD2, 5 bases. Germline CDR1 MNHEY, CDR2 SMNVEV (reference sequence). Trimming removed 5 bases at V and 4 bases at J, with 23 bases between. The CDR3 has 17 amino acids. The CDR3 DNA is TGTGCCAGCAGTCGCGGACCGAGGGAAATTGCAGGAGAGACCCAGTACTTC. This gives the protein CASSRGPREIAGETQYF.

Here the CDR3 reads CASSYMTGTDTQYF. The CDR3 DNA is TGTGCCAGCAGTTACATGACAGGGACAGATACGCAGTATTTT. The V and J genes are TRBV6-5 and TRBJ2-3; 7 positions match TRBD1. CDR3 size: 14 residues. Trimming cost V 2 bases and J 3 bases; bases outside gene matches: 2. In germline, CDR1 is MNHEY, CDR2 SVGAGI.

The CDR3 region is CASSPLGTSTDTQYF. The CDR3 bases are TGCGCCAGCAGCCCACTCGGGACTAGCACAGATACGCAGTATTTT. The chain links TRBV5-1 to TRBJ2-3, with D perhaps matching TRBD2 (6 bases). Per the germline V gene, CDR1 is SGHRS and CDR2 is YFSETQ. Trimming pared 4 bases from V and 0 bases from J, leaving 12 bases between. This CDR3 has 15 amino acids.

The chain is built from TRBV5-1 and TRBJ1-2; no firm D call. CDR3 length: 11 residues. Germline V gives CDR1 SGHRS, CDR2 YFSETQ. Trimming stripped 6 bases from V and 6 bases from J, with 9 bases between. CDR3 DNA sequence: TGCGCCAGCAATTCAGGTGATGGCTACACCTTC. Residues: CASNSGDGYTF. The variable domain in full, completed from reference TRBV5-1 and TRBJ1-2, reads KAGVTQTPRYLIKTRGQQVTLSCSPISGHRSVSWYQQTPGQGLQFLFEYFSETQRNKGNFPGRFSGRQFSNSRSEMNVSTLELGDSALYLCASNSGDGYTFGSGTRLTVV.

This rearrangement joins TRBV6-5 to TRBJ1-1, with a possible D match to TRBD1 (5 bases). Between the trimmed V and J ends, which lost 8 bases and 5 bases, there was a span of 9 bases. The CDR3 has 11 amino acids. CDR1 is MNHEY, CDR2 SVGAGI, per germline. For the CDR3, the DNA is TGTGCCAGCGGAGGGGTGACTGAAGCTTTCTTT. Amino acid sequence: CASGGVTEAFF.

This chain connects TRBV4-1 to TRBJ1-2; 8 bases align to TRBD1. CDR3 size: 17 residues. From germline, CDR1 is MGHRA and CDR2 YSYEKL. The V gene end was trimmed by 0 bases and the J gene end by 1 base; junction bases not matched to a gene: 7. Written as DNA, the CDR3 is TGCGCCAGCAGCCAAGATTACCGGACAGGGAATAACTATGGCTACACCTTC. Amino acid sequence: CASSQDYRTGNNYGYTF.

J is TRBJ2-1 and V is TRBV10-1; 7 bases line up with TRBD2. There are 15 residues in the CDR3. The V gene's germline CDR1 is WNHNN and CDR2 SYGVQD (reference sequence). V was clipped by 3 bases and J by 7 bases; unmatched bases: 9. This CDR3 reads CASSDLAGVPNEQFF. The CDR3 DNA follows: TGCGCCAGCAGTGATTTGGCGGGAGTGCCTAATGAGCAGTTCTTC.